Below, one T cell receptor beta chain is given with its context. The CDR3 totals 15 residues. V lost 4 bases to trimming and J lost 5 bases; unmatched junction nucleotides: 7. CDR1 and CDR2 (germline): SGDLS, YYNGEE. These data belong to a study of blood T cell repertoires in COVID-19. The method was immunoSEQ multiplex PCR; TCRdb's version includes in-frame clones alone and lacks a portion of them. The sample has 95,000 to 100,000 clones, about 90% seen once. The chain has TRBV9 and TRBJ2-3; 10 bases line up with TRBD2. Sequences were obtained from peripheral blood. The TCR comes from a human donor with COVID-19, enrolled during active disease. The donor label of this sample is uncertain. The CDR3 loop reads CASSFLAGAGDTQYF. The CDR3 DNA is TGTGCCAGCAGCTTTCTAGCGGGGGCCGGAGATACGCAGTATTTT. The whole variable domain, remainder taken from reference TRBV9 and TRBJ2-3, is DSGVTQTPKHLITATGQRVTLRCSPRSGDLSVYWYQQSLDQGLQFLIQYYNGEERAKGNILERFSAQQFPDLHSELNLSSLELGDSALYFCASSFLAGAGDTQYFGPGTRLTVL.